The 26 T cell receptor beta chains in this list originate from one sample, sequenced in a study of blood T cell repertoires in COVID-19. Libraries were prepared by immunoSEQ multiplex PCR; TCRdb keeps only in-frame clonotypes and omits some of them. Of fewer than 50,000 clones in the sample, more than 65% were seen once. The specimen was peripheral blood. Source of these receptors: a human donor in a cohort sampled during active COVID-19.

This clone has a single count. The chain uses TRBV2 and TRBJ2-1; 9 nucleotides agree with TRBD1. Germline lookup yields CDR1 SNHLY and CDR2 FYNNEI. V trimming: 4 bases; J trimming: 9 bases; junction bases outside the gene matches: 7. The CDR3 sequence is 14 residues long. The CDR3 loop is CASSGDREGLEQFF. The CDR3 DNA reads as TGTGCCAGCAGTGGGGACAGGGAAGGTCTTGAGCAGTTCTTC.

This CDR3 reads CASSARPTSSSGELFF. The CDR3 DNA reads as TGTGCCAGCAGCGCCCGCCCGACTAGCTCTTCCGGGGAGCTGTTTTTT. V gene TRBV9 combines with J gene TRBJ2-2, with TRBD2 matching over 7 bases. Germline assignment: CDR1 SGDLS and CDR2 YYNGEE. Trimming took 3 bases from V and 6 from J; bases not matched to a gene: 11. This CDR3 comprises 16 residues.

The chain couples TRBV19 to TRBJ2-7; TRBD2 agrees at 11 bases. Germline CDR1 LNHDA, CDR2 SQIVND (reference sequence). This CDR3 region has 22 residues. V shed 1 base, J shed 3 bases, and the junction held 23 bases outside the gene matches. CDR3 sequence reads: CASSIGFGGPGLAGLSYYEQYF. The CDR3, as DNA: TGTGCCAGTAGTATAGGTTTTGGGGGCCCCGGACTAGCGGGTCTATCCTACTACGAGCAGTACTTC.

A word on this clone: One junction end disagrees with the germline gene, perhaps due to a read error. The V gene is TRBV5-8, the J gene TRBJ1-6; 9 positions agree with TRBD1. CDR1 and CDR2 from the germline V gene are SGHTS and YDEGEE. The CDR3 sequence is 14 residues long. In DNA, the CDR3 is TGTGCCAGCAGCCGGACAGGGGATAATCCACCCCTCCACTTT. As protein: CASSRTGDNPPLHF.

This clone was seen only once. The rearrangement uses TRBV5-4 and TRBJ2-2, with 8 bases aligning to TRBD2. The V gene's germline CDR1 is SGHNT and CDR2 YYREEE (reference sequence). With 4 bases clipped from V and 7 bases from J, the junction kept 9 bases outside the gene matches. The CDR3 has 15 residues. The DNA of the CDR3 is TGTGCCAGCAGCCCCGGGACTAGTGAAGTCGGGGAGCTGTTTTTT. It yields the protein CASSPGTSEVGELFF.

The rearrangement links TRBV9 to TRBJ2-1, with D possibly matching TRBD1 (5 bases). This CDR3 has 15 amino acids. The germline V gene has CDR1 SGDLS and CDR2 YYNGEE. Deletions cut 2 bases from V and 0 bases from J, with 9 bases between. In DNA, the CDR3 is TGTGCCAGCAGCGTCCAGGGAAGCTCCTACAATGAGCAGTTCTTC. This sequence encodes CASSVQGSSYNEQFF.

The rearrangement joins TRBV2 to TRBJ1-1; the match to TRBD1 covers 7 bases. Trimming took 1 base from V and 5 from J; bases not matched to a gene: 4. The CDR3 has 14 amino acids. Germline values: CDR1 SNHLY, CDR2 FYNNEI. The CDR3 DNA sequence: TGTGCCAGCAGTGAAGTGACAGGGAGTACTGAAGCTTTCTTT. The encoded protein is CASSEVTGSTEAFF.

This chain connects TRBV14 to TRBJ2-1; 7 nucleotides line up with TRBD1. Trimming took 1 base from V and 12 from J; bases not matched to a gene: 6. The germline V gene encodes CDR1 SGHDN and CDR2 FVKESK. CDR3 length: 13 residues. CDR3 amino acids: CASSQARQGRQFF. The CDR3 coding sequence is TGTGCCAGCAGCCAAGCGCGACAGGGCCGGCAGTTCTTC.

The V and J genes are TRBV7-2 and TRBJ1-2; D remains ambiguous. Germline loops: CDR1 SGHTA, CDR2 FQGNSA. Trimming pared 5 bases from V and 7 bases from J, leaving 14 bases between. CDR3 length: 13 residues. CDR3 sequence: CASSMRLRSGYTF. CDR3 nucleotide sequence: TGTGCCAGCAGCATGAGACTCCGCAGTGGCTACACCTTC.

The CDR3 region has the DNA TGCGCCAGCAGCGCACGAGCTAGCGGGAGTTCGGGCGAGCAGTACTTC. Translating gives CASSARASGSSGEQYF. V and J are TRBV5-1 and TRBJ2-7, with TRBD2 matching over 10 bases. The CDR3 consists of 16 residues. Looked up from germline, CDR1 is SGHRS and CDR2 is YFSETQ. After removal of 4 bases from V and 6 bases from J, the junction contained 13 bases not matched to a gene.

V usage is TRBV18 and J usage is TRBJ1-2; TRBD1 might be the D (6 bases). The germline V gene encodes CDR1 KGHSH and CDR2 LQKENI. The germline V and J ends were trimmed by 4 bases and 7 bases, with 34 bases remaining between them. The CDR3 has 20 residues. The CDR3 bases are TGTGCCAGCTCACTAAACGACGAAAGGGGGTCCGACCGGATTTTTCGTGGCTACACCTTC. Amino acid sequence: CASSLNDERGSDRIFRGYTF.

This clone is a singleton in its sample. The V and J genes are TRBV3-1 (or the pseudogene TRBV3-2) and TRBJ1-3, with 11 nucleotides matching TRBD1. CDR3 length equals 16 residues. Trimming at V came to 3 bases and at J to 0 bases, leaving 1 base not matched to a gene. From germline, CDR1 is LGHDT and CDR2 YNNKEL (reference sequence). The CDR3 loop is CASSQGQGGSGNTIYF. The CDR3 nucleotides are TGTGCCAGCAGCCAGGGACAGGGGGGCTCTGGAAACACCATATATTTT.

This clone was counted between two and nine times. In the same sample, other DNA sequences code for this CDR3. This chain joins TRBV5-1 and TRBJ1-1; D perhaps matches TRBD1 (5 bases). Trimming left V 2 bases short and J 0 bases short, with 8 bases between. This CDR3 is 14 amino acids long. Germline V gives CDR1 SGHRS, CDR2 YFSETQ. The CDR3 nucleotides read TGCGCCAGCAGCTTCAAGGACATGAACACTGAAGCTTTCTTT. Translating it yields CASSFKDMNTEAFF. Complete variable domain (other parts from reference TRBV5-1 and TRBJ1-1): KAGVTQTPRYLIKTRGQQVTLSCSPISGHRSVSWYQQTPGQGLQFLFEYFSETQRNKGNFPGRFSGRQFSNSRSEMNVSTLELGDSALYLCASSFKDMNTEAFFGQGTRLTVV.

V and J are TRBV7-9 and TRBJ2-6; 7 bases align to TRBD1. This CDR3 region has 18 residues. V lost 2 bases, J lost 0 bases, and 7 bases stayed unmatched. Germline values: CDR1 SEHNR, CDR2 FQNEAQ (reference sequence). CDR3 nucleotides: TGTGCCAGCAGCTTAACCCGGGACAGAGCCTCTGGGGCCAACGTCCTGACTTTC. Encoded protein: CASSLTRDRASGANVLTF.

This chain links TRBV13 with TRBJ1-4, with 7 bases aligning to TRBD1. Germline CDR1 PRHDT, CDR2 FYEKMQ (reference sequence). J was trimmed by 2 bases and V by 0 bases; bases with no gene match: 3. The CDR3 covers 16 residues. The CDR3 is CASSLGTGLTNEKLFF. CDR3 bases: TGTGCCAGCAGCTTAGGGACAGGGCTTACTAATGAAAAACTGTTTTTT.

The CDR3 bases are TGTGCAAGTCGCTCCATTAGTCCGGGACAGGGGCAGGAAGAGACCCAGTACTTC. Translated: CASRSISPGQGQEETQYF. The chain carries TRBV12-2 and TRBJ2-5; TRBD1 is the table's D call and was not checked against the DNA. TRBV12-2 is described as a pseudogene. CDR3 length: 18 amino acids.

The chain uses TRBV11-2 and TRBJ2-1; the match to TRBD2 covers 7 bases. The CDR3 runs to 15 residues. Germline CDR1 is SGHAT and CDR2 is FQNNGV. After removal of 3 bases from V and 2 bases from J, the junction contained 4 bases not matched to a gene. The CDR3 bases are TGTGCCAGCAGCTTCCTAGCGGATGCCTACAATGAGCAGTTCTTC. As protein: CASSFLADAYNEQFF.

The gene calls are TRBV6-5 and TRBJ2-7; TRBD2 matches 14 bases. The V gene end was trimmed by 6 bases and the J gene end by 3 bases; junction bases not matched to a gene: 4. There are 15 residues in the CDR3. Germline CDR1 is MNHEY and CDR2 is SVGAGI. CDR3 nucleotide sequence: TGTGCCAGCAGAGCAGGGACTAGCGGGAGCTACGAGCAGTACTTC. Amino acid sequence: CASRAGTSGSYEQYF.

The chain has TRBV30 and TRBJ2-6, with 8 positions matching TRBD1. Looked up from germline, CDR1 is GTSNPN and CDR2 is SVGIG (reference sequence). After removal of 3 bases from V and 2 bases from J, the junction contained 6 bases not matched to a gene. This CDR3 spans 16 amino acids. CDR3 nucleotide sequence: TGTGCCTGGAGCGACAGGGGCTTCCCTGGGGCCAACGTCCTGACTTTC. Its protein product is CAWSDRGFPGANVLTF.

This chain joins TRBV7-2 and TRBJ1-3; weak D call: TRBD1 (6 bases). The germline V gene encodes CDR1 SGHTA and CDR2 FQGNSA. V lost 3 bases and J lost 0, with 12 bases in between. The CDR3 contains 16 residues. CDR3 in DNA: TGTGCCAGCAGCTTTAACAGGGCCCTCTCTGGAAACACCATATATTTT. This encodes CASSFNRALSGNTIYF.

The chain couples TRBV4-2 to TRBJ2-1; unclear D gene. The CDR3 has 15 amino acids. The V and J ends lost 4 bases and 1 base respectively, with 11 bases between them. Germline assignment: CDR1 LGHNA and CDR2 YNFKEQ. The CDR3 DNA reads as TGTGCCAGCAGCCCCGCTGGGCAATCCTACAATGAGCAGTTCTTC. Amino acids: CASSPAGQSYNEQFF.

DNA of the CDR3: TGCAGCGTTGGGGGCCCTACTGGAGCTACGTACAATGAGCAGTTCTTC. It codes for CSVGGPTGATYNEQFF. J is TRBJ2-1 and V is TRBV29-1; a weak D match, TRBD1 (5 bases). This CDR3 is built from 16 residues. V gave up 4 bases and J gave up 4 bases, with 20 bases separating them. Germline CDR1 reads SQVTM; CDR2 reads ANQGSEA.

This clone has a handful of counts. The V gene is TRBV3-1 (or the pseudogene TRBV3-2), the J gene TRBJ2-5; TRBD1 aligns across 8 bases. This CDR3 comprises 15 residues. Germline lookup yields CDR1 LGHDT and CDR2 YNNKEL (reference sequence). J was trimmed by 5 bases and V by 1 base; bases with no gene match: 6. CDR3 residues: CASSQGAGGMETQYF. The CDR3 DNA sequence: TGTGCCAGCAGCCAAGGGGCAGGGGGCATGGAGACCCAGTACTTC.

The chain links TRBV20-1 to TRBJ2-3, with D perhaps matching TRBD1 (5 bases). The CDR3 is 11 residues long. The V and J ends lost 5 bases and 4 bases respectively, with 7 bases between them. Germline-derived CDR1 and CDR2 are DFQATT and SNEGSKA (reference sequence). CDR3 sequence reads: CSAGASDTQYF. The CDR3 coding sequence is TGCAGTGCTGGGGCCTCAGATACGCAGTATTTT.

This clone occurred once. The chain carries TRBV6-5 and TRBJ2-7, with no clear D. This CDR3 region has 13 residues. The germline V and J ends were trimmed by 10 bases and 7 bases, with 20 bases remaining between them. Germline V gene lookup returns CDR1 MNHEY and CDR2 SVGAGI. CDR3 sequence reads: CATSLLVAAEQYF. The CDR3 nucleotides read TGTGCCACCTCATTGCTTGTCGCCGCGGAGCAGTACTTC.

The chain recombines TRBV5-6 with TRBJ2-7, with 9 bases aligning to TRBD2. Germline CDR1 is SGHDT and CDR2 is YYEEEE. CDR3 length equals 15 residues. V gave up 4 bases and J gave up 2 bases; unmatched junction bases: 7. CDR3 residues: CASSPFAGGAYEQYF. As DNA, the CDR3 is TGTGCCAGCAGCCCGTTCGCGGGAGGGGCCTACGAGCAGTACTTC.